Presented here are 14 T cell receptor beta chains from one specimen sequenced in a study of tumor-infiltrating lymphocytes in localized non-small cell lung cancer. Libraries were prepared by immunoSEQ multiplex PCR; TCRdb keeps only in-frame clonotypes and omits some of them. The sample has about 6,400 clones; approximately 71% are singletons. Sample: lung tumor tissue. The origin of the receptors is a human donor with non-small cell lung cancer.

J is TRBJ1-1 and V is TRBV10-3; possibly TRBD1 for D (5 bases). CDR3 length equals 14 residues. V gave up 0 bases and J gave up 1 base, with 6 bases separating them. The germline gives CDR1 ENHRY, CDR2 SYGVKD. DNA of the CDR3: TGTGCCATCAGTGAGTCAAGGGGGAACACTGAAGCTTTCTTT. This sequence encodes CAISESRGNTEAFF.

The J gene is TRBJ2-5, the V gene TRBV5-1; 10 bases line up with TRBD2. Germline-derived CDR1 and CDR2 are SGHRS and YFSETQ. Trimming at V came to 0 bases and at J to 4 bases, leaving 6 bases not matched to a gene. The CDR3 extends over 16 amino acids. The CDR3: CASSLAPTSGLETQYF. The CDR3 coding sequence is TGCGCCAGCAGCTTGGCTCCGACTAGCGGGTTAGAGACCCAGTACTTC.

The V gene is TRBV30, the J gene TRBJ1-6; 7 nucleotides match TRBD1. J was trimmed by 6 bases and V by 4 bases; bases with no gene match: 9. CDR1 is GTSNPN, CDR2 SVGIG, per germline (reference sequence). The CDR3 totals 15 residues. CDR3 sequence (DNA): TGTGCCTGGATCCACGGGACAGACCTTAATTCACCCCTCCACTTT. This sequence encodes CAWIHGTDLNSPLHF.

V usage is TRBV6-4 and J usage is TRBJ2-3, with 11 bases aligning to TRBD2. Per germline, CDR1 MRHNA and CDR2 SNTAGT. The V gene end was trimmed by 5 bases and the J gene end by 2 bases; junction bases not matched to a gene: 6. The length of the CDR3 is 16 residues. The CDR3 loop is CASSTHSGGATDTQYF. Here the CDR3 DNA reads TGTGCCAGCAGTACCCATAGCGGGGGGGCCACAGATACGCAGTATTTT.

This clone was counted between two and nine times. The chain recombines TRBV9 with TRBJ2-2, with TRBD2 matching 11 bases. Losses at the gene ends were 0 bases for V and 7 bases for J; bases not matched to a gene: 2. CDR1 SGDLS and CDR2 YYNGEE come from the germline V gene. The length of the CDR3 is 15 residues. Written as DNA, the CDR3 is TGTGCCAGCAGCGTAGCTAGCGGGAGGAGCGGGGAGCTGTTTTTT. Translation gives CASSVASGRSGELFF. The full variable domain, in which reference TRBV9 and TRBJ2-2 provide the parts outside the CDR3, is DSGVTQTPKHLITATGQRVTLRCSPRSGDLSVYWYQQSLDQGLQFLIQYYNGEERAKGNILERFSAQQFPDLHSELNLSSLELGDSALYFCASSVASGRSGELFFGEGSRLTVL.

This clone is labeled large. The chain recombines TRBV6-1 with TRBJ2-7; 11 nucleotides agree with TRBD2. Per germline, CDR1 MNHNS and CDR2 SASEGT. The CDR3 has 14 amino acids. J gave up 4 bases and V 5 bases, and 4 bases lay outside the gene matches. The CDR3 DNA sequence: TGTGCCAGCAGTCTTACTAGCGGGAGTTACGAGCAGTACTTC. Translation: CASSLTSGSYEQYF.

The rearrangement links TRBV7-2 to TRBJ2-5; maybe TRBD1 (5 bases). The germline V and J ends were trimmed by 5 bases and 2 bases, with 12 bases remaining between them. CDR3 length: 14 residues. Germline V gene data show CDR1 as SGHTA and CDR2 as FQGNSA. CDR3 nucleotides: TGTGCCAGCAGCCCCCGGACAAAACAAGAGACCCAGTACTTC. This encodes CASSPRTKQETQYF.

This sequence joins TRBV5-4 and TRBJ2-5, with D perhaps matching TRBD1 or TRBD2 (5 bases each). Trimming shortened V by 4 bases and J by 1 base, and 11 bases separated the two germline ends. CDR3 length equals 14 residues. Per the germline V gene, CDR1 is SGHNT and CDR2 is YYREEE (reference sequence). CDR3 region: CASSAPGTQETQYF. The CDR3, as DNA: TGTGCCAGCAGCGCACCAGGGACCCAAGAGACCCAGTACTTC.

V is TRBV6-5 and J is TRBJ2-5, with 7 bases identical to TRBD1. The CDR3 runs 14 residues. Germline V lookup: CDR1 MNHEY, CDR2 SVGAGI. Unmatched junction bases numbered 6, after V lost 6 bases and J lost 2 bases. CDR3 sequence reads: CASRPPGQQETQYF. CDR3 DNA sequence: TGTGCCAGCAGGCCCCCGGGACAGCAAGAGACCCAGTACTTC.

The DNA for the CDR3 is TGTGCCAGCAGCCACAACGGGGGAGAGACCCAGTACTTC. Protein sequence: CASSHNGGETQYF. V and J are TRBV11-2 and TRBJ2-5; D possibly corresponds to TRBD2 (6 bases). Trimming pared 5 bases from V and 4 bases from J, leaving 11 bases between. The CDR3 is made up of 13 amino acids. The germline CDR1 and CDR2 sequences are SGHAT and FQNNGV.

This clone has only one observation. The chain combines TRBV7-9 with TRBJ1-4; D is unclear. CDR3 length: 15 residues. Trimming shortened V by 7 bases and J by 0 bases, and 12 bases separated the two germline ends. CDR1 and CDR2 (germline): SEHNR, FQNEAQ (reference sequence). CDR3 DNA: TGTGCCAGCACCGTTCCCAGTACAACTAATGAAAAACTGTTTTTT. It translates to CASTVPSTTNEKLFF.

The chain couples TRBV29-1 to TRBJ1-1; D might be TRBD1 (5 bases). V lost 5 bases, J lost 3 bases, and 13 bases lay in between. Germline loops: CDR1 SQVTM, CDR2 ANQGSEA. This CDR3 has 13 residues. CDR3 in amino acids: CSVLAGTYTEAFF. Here the CDR3 DNA reads TGCAGCGTTCTTGCAGGGACGTACACTGAAGCTTTCTTT.

This clone has a handful of counts. V usage is TRBV4-1 and J usage is TRBJ1-3; D gene unclear. Germline V gene data show CDR1 as MGHRA and CDR2 as YSYEKL. The V and J ends lost 3 bases and 1 base respectively, with 10 bases between them. The CDR3 sequence is 15 residues long. The CDR3 is CASSQEERSGNTIYF. The CDR3 DNA is TGCGCCAGCAGCCAGGAGGAGAGGTCTGGAAACACCATATATTTT.

This chain uses TRBV7-2 with TRBJ2-5, with a tentative D call TRBD1 (6 bases). Trimming pared 0 bases from V and 9 bases from J, leaving 8 bases between. CDR1 is SGHTA, CDR2 FQGNSA, per germline. The CDR3 extends over 12 amino acids. The CDR3 DNA reads as TGTGCCAGCAGCTTAGCGACAGGTCCCCAGTACTTC. Translating gives CASSLATGPQYF.